The T cell receptor (beta chain) under discussion was sequenced for a study of T cell responses to AZD1222 COVID-19 vaccine. Notes on the study in general: Clonal diversity was possibly underestimated, and the donors were mostly white British, with more females. CD4 TCRs linked to vaccination spanned spike, dominating at 160-218 and 743-854. A reported finding is that nearly half of spike-specific TCRs target unmutated variant regions. Repertoire collection took place solely once the T cell response had peaked.

In regard to this clone: Its antigen is unknown.

The data were produced by immunoSEQ multiplex PCR, yet TCRdb's version contains in-frame clones alone and is incomplete. This table holds around 110,000 clones, almost 90% found once. CDR1 is SGHNT and CDR2 is YENEEA in the germline V gene. The CDR3 has 15 amino acids. V shed 5 bases and J shed 0 bases, with 12 bases lying between them. Specimen: peripheral blood, collected on day 0 of AZD1222 vaccination. The sequence was collected from an adult in good health. This rearrangement joins TRBV11-3 to TRBJ2-3; D might be TRBD1 (5 bases). In DNA form, the CDR3 reads TGTGCCAGCAGCCCTCGACAGTCTAGCACAGATACGCAGTATTTT. This encodes CASSPRQSSTDTQYF.